This T cell receptor (beta chain) comes out of a study of radiotherapy plus CTLA-4 blockade in lung cancer (dated by TCRdb to the late 2010s). About the full investigation: Objective responses were observed in 18% of enrolled patients, and disease control was achieved in around 30%.

Including the terminal cysteine and phenylalanine, the CDR3 comprises 14 residues. Of the read, only the CDR3 DNA is kept; its 42 bases are in frame from base 1. The germline V gene (reference sequence) sets CDR1 to SGHNT and CDR2 to YYREEE. Trimming removed 6 bases from V and 1 base from J, leaving 14 bases between the germline ends. General conclusions and limits of the study: The strongest predictors of response, as reported, were early dynamic changes in blood T cell clones along with a rise in serum interferon-beta after radiation. After treatment with radiotherapy and ipilimumab, TCR clones that originated in tumors expanded in peripheral blood.

The study tested focal radiation therapy combined with CTLA-4 blockade (ipilimumab) in patients with chemo-refractory metastatic non-small-cell lung cancer. The library was produced with the immunoSEQ multiplex PCR assay. TCRdb took over this immuneACCESS table, retaining in-frame rearrangements with V and J assigned. Such tables are incomplete; in checked studies, under half of the missing clones stem from an unresolved V gene, and the remainder is unexplained. Recorded for this sample are about 73,000 clones; 87% of them occurred a single time. Of the sample, around two fifths falls within the top ten clones. Points on this clone: Its antigen specificity is not known. No base-level quality is on record; no much larger clone is a single base apart.

The chain is encoded by TRBV5-4 joined to TRBJ2-7; tentative D gene TRBD2, with 5 bases matching. The sequence was obtained from a human donor with non-small cell lung cancer that progressed on radiotherapy plus ipilimumab. The sequencing used peripheral blood, collected from a patient treated with radiotherapy plus ipilimumab. The CDR3 region has the sequence CASTIAGSSYEQYF. Here is the DNA: TGTGCCAGCACCATTGCGGGCTCTTCCTACGAGCAGTACTTC.